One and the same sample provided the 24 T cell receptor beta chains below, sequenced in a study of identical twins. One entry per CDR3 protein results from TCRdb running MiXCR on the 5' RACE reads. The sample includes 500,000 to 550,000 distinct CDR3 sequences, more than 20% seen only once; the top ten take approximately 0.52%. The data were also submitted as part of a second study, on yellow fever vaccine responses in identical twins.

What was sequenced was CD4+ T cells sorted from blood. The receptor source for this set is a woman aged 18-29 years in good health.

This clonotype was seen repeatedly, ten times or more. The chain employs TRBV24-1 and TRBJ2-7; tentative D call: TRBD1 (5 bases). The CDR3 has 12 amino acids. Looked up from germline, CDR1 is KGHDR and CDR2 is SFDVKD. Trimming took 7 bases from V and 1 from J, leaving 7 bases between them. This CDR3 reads CATSQGSYEQYF. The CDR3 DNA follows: TGTGCCACCAGCCAGGGTTCCTACGAGCAGTACTTC.

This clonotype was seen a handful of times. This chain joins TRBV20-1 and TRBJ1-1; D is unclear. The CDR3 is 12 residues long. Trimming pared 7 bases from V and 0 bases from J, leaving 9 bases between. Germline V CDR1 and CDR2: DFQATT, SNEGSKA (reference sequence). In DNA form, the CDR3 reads TGCAGTGTAGGCAGGTTGAACACTGAAGCTTTCTTT. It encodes CSVGRLNTEAFF.

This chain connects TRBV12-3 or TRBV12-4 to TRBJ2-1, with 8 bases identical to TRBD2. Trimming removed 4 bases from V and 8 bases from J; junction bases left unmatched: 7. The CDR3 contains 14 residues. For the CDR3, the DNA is TGTGCCAGCAGTTGGGGGACTAGTTCCGATGAGCAGTTCTTC. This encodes CASSWGTSSDEQFF.

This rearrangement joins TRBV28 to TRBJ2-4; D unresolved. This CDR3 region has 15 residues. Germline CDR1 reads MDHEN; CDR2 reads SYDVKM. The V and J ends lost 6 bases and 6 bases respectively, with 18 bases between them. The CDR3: CASRAQVQSGNIQYF. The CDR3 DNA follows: TGTGCCAGCAGGGCCCAGGTTCAGTCGGGAAACATTCAGTACTTC.

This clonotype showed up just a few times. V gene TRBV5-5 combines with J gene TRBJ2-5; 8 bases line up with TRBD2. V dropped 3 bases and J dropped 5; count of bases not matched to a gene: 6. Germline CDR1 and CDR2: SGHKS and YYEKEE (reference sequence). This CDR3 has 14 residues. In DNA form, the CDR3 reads TGTGCCAGCAGCTACGGACTAGCTTTGGAGACCCAGTACTTC. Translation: CASSYGLALETQYF.

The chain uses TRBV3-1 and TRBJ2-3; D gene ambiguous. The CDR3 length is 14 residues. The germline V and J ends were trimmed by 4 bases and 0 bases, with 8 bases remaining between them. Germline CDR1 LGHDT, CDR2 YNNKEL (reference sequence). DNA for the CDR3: TGTGCCAGCAGCCCTGACCAGAGCACAGATACGCAGTATTTT. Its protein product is CASSPDQSTDTQYF.

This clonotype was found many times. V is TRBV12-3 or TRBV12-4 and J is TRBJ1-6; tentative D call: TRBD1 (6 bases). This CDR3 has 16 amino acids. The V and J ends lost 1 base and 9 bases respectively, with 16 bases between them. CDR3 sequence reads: CASSLGGAANSSPLHF. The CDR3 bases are TGTGCCAGCAGTTTAGGGGGGGCGGCTAACTCTTCACCCCTCCACTTT.

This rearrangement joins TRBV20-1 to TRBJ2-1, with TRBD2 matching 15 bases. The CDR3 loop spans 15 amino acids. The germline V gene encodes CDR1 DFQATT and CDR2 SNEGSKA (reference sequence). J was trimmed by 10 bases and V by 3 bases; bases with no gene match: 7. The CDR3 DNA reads TGCAGTGCTAGTCCCTGGACTAGCGGGAGGGTAGAGCAGTTCTTC. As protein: CSASPWTSGRVEQFF.

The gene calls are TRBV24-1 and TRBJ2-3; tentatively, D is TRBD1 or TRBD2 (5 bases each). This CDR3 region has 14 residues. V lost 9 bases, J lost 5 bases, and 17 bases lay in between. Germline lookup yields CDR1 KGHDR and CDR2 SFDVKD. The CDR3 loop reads CATGDPQYGDTQYF. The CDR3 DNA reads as TGTGCCACCGGGGACCCCCAGTACGGAGATACGCAGTATTTT.

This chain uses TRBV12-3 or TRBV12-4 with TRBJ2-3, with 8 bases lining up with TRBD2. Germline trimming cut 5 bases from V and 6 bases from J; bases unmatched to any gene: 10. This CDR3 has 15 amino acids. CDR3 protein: CASSLERELGDTQYF. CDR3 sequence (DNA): TGTGCCAGCAGTCTCGAGCGGGAGTTAGGTGATACGCAGTATTTT.

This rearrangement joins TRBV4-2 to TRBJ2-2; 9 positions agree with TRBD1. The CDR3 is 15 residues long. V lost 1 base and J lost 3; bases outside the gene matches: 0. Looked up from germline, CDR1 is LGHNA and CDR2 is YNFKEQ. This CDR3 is CASSQGTGDTGELFF. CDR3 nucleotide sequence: TGTGCCAGCAGCCAAGGGACAGGGGACACCGGGGAGCTGTTTTTT.

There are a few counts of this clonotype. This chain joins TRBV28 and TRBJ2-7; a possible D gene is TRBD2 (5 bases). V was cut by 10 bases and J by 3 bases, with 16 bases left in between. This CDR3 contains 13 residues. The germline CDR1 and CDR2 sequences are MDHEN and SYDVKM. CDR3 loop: CATSSGWLYEQYV. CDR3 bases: TGTGCCACGTCCAGCGGCTGGCTCTACGAGCAGTACGTC.

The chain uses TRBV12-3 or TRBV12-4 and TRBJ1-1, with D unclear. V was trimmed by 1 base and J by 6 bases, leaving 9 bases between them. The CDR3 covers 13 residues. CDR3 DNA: TGTGCCAGCAGTTTAGGCGGGATGTCTGAAGCTTTCTTT. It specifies CASSLGGMSEAFF.

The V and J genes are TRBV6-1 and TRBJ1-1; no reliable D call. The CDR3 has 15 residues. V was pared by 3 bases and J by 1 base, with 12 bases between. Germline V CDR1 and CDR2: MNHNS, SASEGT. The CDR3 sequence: CASSDAVVGNTEAFF. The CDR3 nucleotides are TGTGCCAGCAGTGACGCTGTAGTAGGGAACACTGAAGCTTTCTTT.

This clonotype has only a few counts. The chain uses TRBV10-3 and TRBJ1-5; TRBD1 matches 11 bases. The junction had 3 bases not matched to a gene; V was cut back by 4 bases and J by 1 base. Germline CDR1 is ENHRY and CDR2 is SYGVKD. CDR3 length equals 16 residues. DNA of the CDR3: TGTGCCATCAGTGCCGGGACAGGGGGAAGCAATCAGCCCCAGCATTTT. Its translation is CAISAGTGGSNQPQHF.

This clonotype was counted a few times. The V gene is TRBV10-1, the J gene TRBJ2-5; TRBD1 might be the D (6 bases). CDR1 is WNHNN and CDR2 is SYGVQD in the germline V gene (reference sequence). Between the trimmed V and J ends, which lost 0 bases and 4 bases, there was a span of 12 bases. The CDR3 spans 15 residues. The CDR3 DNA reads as TGCGCCAGCAGTGAGTCGACTCGAGGGGGAGAGACCCAGTACTTC. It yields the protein CASSESTRGGETQYF.

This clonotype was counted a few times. The CDR3 loop is CSAILAGGPNEQFF. Here the CDR3 DNA reads TGCAGTGCAATACTAGCGGGAGGGCCAAATGAGCAGTTCTTC. This chain uses TRBV20-1 with TRBJ2-1, with 13 bases identical to TRBD2. Trimming cost V 6 bases and J 7 bases; bases outside gene matches: 6. The CDR3 contains 14 residues. The germline V gene has CDR1 DFQATT and CDR2 SNEGSKA (reference sequence).

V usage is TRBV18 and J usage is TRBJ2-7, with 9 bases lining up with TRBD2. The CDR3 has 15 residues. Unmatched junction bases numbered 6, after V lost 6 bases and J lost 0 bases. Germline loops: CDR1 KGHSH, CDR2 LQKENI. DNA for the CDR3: TGTGCCAGCTCCCCGATAGCGGGGGCCTCCTACGAGCAGTACTTC. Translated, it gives CASSPIAGASYEQYF.

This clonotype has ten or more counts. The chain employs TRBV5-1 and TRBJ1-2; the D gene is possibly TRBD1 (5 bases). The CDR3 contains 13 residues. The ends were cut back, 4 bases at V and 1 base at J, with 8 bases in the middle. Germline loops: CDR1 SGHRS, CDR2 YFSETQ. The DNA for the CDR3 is TGCGCCAGCAGCCTGACAGTTAACTATGGCTACACCTTC. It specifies CASSLTVNYGYTF.

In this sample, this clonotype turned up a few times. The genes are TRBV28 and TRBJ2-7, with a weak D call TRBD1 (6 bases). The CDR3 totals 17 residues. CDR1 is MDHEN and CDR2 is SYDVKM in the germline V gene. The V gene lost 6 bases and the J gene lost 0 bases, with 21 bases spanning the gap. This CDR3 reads CASSALPGARSSYEQYF. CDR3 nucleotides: TGTGCCAGCAGCGCCCTACCAGGGGCCCGAAGCTCCTACGAGCAGTACTTC.

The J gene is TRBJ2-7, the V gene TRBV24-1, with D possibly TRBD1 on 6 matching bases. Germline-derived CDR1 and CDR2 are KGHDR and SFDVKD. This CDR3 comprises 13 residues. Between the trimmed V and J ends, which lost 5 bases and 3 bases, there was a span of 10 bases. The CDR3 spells CATSGTQGYEQYF. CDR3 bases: TGTGCCACCAGTGGGACACAGGGCTACGAGCAGTACTTC.

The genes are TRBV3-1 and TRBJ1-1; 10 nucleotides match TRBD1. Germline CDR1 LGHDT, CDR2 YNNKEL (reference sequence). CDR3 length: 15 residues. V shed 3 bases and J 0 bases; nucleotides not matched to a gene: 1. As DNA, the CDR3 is TGTGCCAGCAGCCAGACAGGGGGCGTGAACACTGAAGCTTTCTTT. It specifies CASSQTGGVNTEAFF.

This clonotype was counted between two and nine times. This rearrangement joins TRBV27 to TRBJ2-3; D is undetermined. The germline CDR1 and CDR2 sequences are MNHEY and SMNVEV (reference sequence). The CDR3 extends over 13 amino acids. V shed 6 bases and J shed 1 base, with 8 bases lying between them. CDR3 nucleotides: TGTGCCAGCAGGCTACCCGGCACAGATACGCAGTATTTT. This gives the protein CASRLPGTDTQYF.

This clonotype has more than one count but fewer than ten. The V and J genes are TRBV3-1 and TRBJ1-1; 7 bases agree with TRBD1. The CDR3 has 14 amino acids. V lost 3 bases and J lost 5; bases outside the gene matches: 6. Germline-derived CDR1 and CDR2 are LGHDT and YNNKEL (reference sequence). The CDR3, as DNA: TGTGCCAGCAGCCAGGTAGAGACAGGGACTGAAGCTTTCTTT. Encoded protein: CASSQVETGTEAFF.